This T cell receptor (beta chain) was profiled in a study of T cell changes during pregnancy in multiple sclerosis (dated by TCRdb to 2018 to 2020). Background for the entire study: The study examined how the T cell repertoire changed over the course of pregnancy in women with multiple sclerosis.

The library was made by the immunoSEQ multiplex PCR assay. TCRdb took over this immuneACCESS table, retaining in-frame rearrangements with V and J assigned. Such tables are incomplete; in checked studies, under half of the missing clones stem from an unresolved V gene, and the remainder is unexplained. The sample profile shows about 30,000 clones; 80% to 95% of them were found once. The top ten constitute approximately 6.2% of the sample. This clone occurred a few times. Its antigen is currently not known. Per-nucleotide qualities are absent, and no much larger clonotype sits a single base away. Trimmed from V: 0 bases; trimmed from J: 0 bases; junction bases lacking a gene match: 9. CDR1 and CDR2 are read off the germline V gene as MGHRA and YSYEKL. From its cysteine to its phenylalanine, the CDR3 spans 19 amino acids. Just CDR3 DNA is preserved here, 57 bases in frame from base 1.

The chain couples TRBV4-1 to TRBJ2-7; the central 12 bases match TRBD2. The receptor was derived from a female donor with multiple sclerosis, enrolled in a pregnancy study. Specimen: CD8+ T cells from peripheral blood mononuclear cells, collected before pregnancy. The CDR3 reads as follows: CASSQEITSGRPDSYEQYF. In nucleotides, the sequence is TGCGCCAGCAGCCAAGAGATAACTAGCGGGAGGCCCGACTCCTACGAGCAGTACTTC.